The T cell receptor beta chain under discussion was sequenced for a study of cytomegalovirus exposure and HLA in healthy donors. Study-wide results and caveats: TCR beta sequences reportedly predicted most subjects' HLA-A and HLA-B alleles accurately. In a later analysis, specific HLA alleles were associated with some 16,000 TCR beta sequences at a 0.05 false discovery rate. TCR beta V segments were, for the most part, productive about 87% or about 30% of the time in an earlier analysis. In a later analysis, TCR beta V- and J-gene trimming showed a link to a missense DCLRE1C variant.

Worth noting for this clone: Its antigen is not known.

Primers for the PCR totalled 60 Vbeta and 13 Jbeta. Profiling relied on immunoSEQ multiplex PCR, and the TCRdb table lists in-frame clones only, not all of them. The table for this sample gives 190,000 or so clones. V trimming: 3 bases; J trimming: 2 bases; junction bases outside the gene matches: 10. The CDR3 is 19 amino acids. Per the germline V gene, CDR1 is KGHSH and CDR2 is LQKENI. The source of this sequence is a boy aged 10-17 years in good health and CMV-seronegative. V is TRBV18 and J is TRBJ2-6; 10 bases fit TRBD1. Sample: PBMCs. The CDR3 is CASSPQPGQGYAGANVLTF. CDR3 coding DNA: TGTGCCAGCTCACCGCAACCGGGACAGGGGTATGCTGGGGCCAACGTCCTGACTTTC. Filled out from reference TRBV18 and TRBJ2-6, the complete variable domain reads NAGVMQNPRHLVRRRGQEARLRCSPMKGHSHVYWYRQLPEEGLKFMVYLQKENIIDESGMPKERFSAEFPKEGPSILRIQQVVRGDSAAYFCASSPQPGQGYAGANVLTFGAGSRLTVL.